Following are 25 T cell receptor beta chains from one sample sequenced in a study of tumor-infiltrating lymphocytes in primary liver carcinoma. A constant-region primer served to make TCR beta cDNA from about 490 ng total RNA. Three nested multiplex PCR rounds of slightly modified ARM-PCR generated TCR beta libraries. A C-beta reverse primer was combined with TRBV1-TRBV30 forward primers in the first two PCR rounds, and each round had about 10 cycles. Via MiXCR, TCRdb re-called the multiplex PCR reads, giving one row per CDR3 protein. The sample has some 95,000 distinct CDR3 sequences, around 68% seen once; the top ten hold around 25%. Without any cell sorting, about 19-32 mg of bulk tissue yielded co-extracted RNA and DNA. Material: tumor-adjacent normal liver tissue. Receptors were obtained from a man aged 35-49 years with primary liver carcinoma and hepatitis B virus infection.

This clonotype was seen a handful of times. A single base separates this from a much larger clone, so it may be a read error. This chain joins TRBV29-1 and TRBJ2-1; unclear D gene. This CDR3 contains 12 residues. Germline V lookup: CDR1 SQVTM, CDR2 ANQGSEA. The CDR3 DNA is TGCAGCGTTGGCGCCAGCTACAGTGAGCAGTTCTTC. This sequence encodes CSVGASYSEQFF.

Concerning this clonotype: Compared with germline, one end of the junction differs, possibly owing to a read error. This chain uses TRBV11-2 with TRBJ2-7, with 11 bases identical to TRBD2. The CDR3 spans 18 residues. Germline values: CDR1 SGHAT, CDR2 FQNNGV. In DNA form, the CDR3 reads TGTGCCAGCAGCTTAGTGGGGACTAGCGGAGTCAAAGACTACGAGCAATACTTC. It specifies CASSLVGTSGVKDYEQYF.

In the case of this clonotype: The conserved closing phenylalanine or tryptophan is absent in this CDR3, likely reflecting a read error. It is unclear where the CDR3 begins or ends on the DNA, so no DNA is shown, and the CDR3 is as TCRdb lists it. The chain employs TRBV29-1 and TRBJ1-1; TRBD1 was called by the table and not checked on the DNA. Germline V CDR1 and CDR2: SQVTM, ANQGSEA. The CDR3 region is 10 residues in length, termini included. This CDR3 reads CGVTTGEAFY.

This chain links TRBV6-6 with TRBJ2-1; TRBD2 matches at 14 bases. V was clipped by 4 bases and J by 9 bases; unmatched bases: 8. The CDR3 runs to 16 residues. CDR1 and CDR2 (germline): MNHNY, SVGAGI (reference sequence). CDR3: CASSSPTSGRAVEQFF. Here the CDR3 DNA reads TGTGCCAGCAGTTCCCCGACTAGCGGGAGGGCGGTTGAGCAGTTCTTC.

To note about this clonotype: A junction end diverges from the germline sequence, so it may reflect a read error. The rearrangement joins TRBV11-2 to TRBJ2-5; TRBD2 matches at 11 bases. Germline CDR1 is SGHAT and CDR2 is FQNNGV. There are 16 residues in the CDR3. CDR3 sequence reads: CAISRRLAGTQETQYF. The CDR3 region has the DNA TGTGCCATCAGCCGCAGACTAGCGGGAACTCAAGAGACCCAGTACTTC.

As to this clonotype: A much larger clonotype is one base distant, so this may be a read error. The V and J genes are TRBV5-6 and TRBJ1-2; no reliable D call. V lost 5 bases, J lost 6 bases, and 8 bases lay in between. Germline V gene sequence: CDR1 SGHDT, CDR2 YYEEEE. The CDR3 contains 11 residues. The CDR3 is CASRSVHGYTF. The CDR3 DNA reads TGTGCCAGCAGGAGCGTCCATGGCTACACCTTC.

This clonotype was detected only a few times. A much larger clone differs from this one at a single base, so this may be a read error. DNA of the CDR3: TGCGCCAGCAGCTTGGCCGAGTCAGCTGAAGCTCTCTTT. As protein: CASSLAESAEALF. This rearrangement joins TRBV5-1 to TRBJ1-1; D uncertain. This CDR3 comprises 13 residues. Per germline, CDR1 SGHRS and CDR2 YFSETQ.

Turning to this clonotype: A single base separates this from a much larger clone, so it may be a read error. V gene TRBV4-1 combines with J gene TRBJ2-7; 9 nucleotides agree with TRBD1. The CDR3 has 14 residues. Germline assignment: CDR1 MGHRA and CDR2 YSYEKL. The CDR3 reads CASSQGDRAYGQYF. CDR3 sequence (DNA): TGCGCCAGCAGCCAAGGGGACAGGGCCTACGGGCAGTACTTC.

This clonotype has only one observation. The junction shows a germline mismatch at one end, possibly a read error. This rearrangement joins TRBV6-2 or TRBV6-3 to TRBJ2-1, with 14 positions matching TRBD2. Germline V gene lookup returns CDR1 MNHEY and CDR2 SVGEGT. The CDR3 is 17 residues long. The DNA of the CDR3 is TGTGACAGCAGTTACTCGGGACTAGCGGGGGTCTATAATGAGCAGTTCTTC. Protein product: CDSSYSGLAGVYNEQFF.

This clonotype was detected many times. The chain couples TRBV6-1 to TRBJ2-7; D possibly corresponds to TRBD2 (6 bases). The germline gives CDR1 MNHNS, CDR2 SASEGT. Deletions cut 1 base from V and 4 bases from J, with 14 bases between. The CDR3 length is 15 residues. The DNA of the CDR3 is TGTGCCAGCAGTGAAGAAAGCGGCGGAGGGTACGAGCAGTACTTC. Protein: CASSEESGGGYEQYF.

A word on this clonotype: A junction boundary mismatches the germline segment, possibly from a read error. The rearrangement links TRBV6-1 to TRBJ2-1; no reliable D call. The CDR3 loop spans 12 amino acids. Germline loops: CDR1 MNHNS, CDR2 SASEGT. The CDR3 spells CASSESYNEQLF. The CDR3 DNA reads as TGTGCCAGCAGTGAATCTTACAATGAACAGCTCTTC.

CDR3 in amino acids: CAWFGTGAHYDEQYF. The CDR3 DNA is TGTGCCTGGTTCGGGACAGGGGCCCATTACGACGAGCAGTACTTC. This chain joins TRBV30 and TRBJ2-7; 10 bases are shared with TRBD1. Germline loops: CDR1 GTSNPN, CDR2 SVGIG (reference sequence). This CDR3 spans 15 amino acids. The junction had 12 bases not matched to a gene; V was cut back by 5 bases and J by 5 bases.

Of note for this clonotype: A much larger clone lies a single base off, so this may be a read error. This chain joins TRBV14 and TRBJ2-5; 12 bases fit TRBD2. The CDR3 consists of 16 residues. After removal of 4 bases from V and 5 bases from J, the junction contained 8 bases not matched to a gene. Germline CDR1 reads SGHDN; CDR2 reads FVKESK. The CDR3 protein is CASSPETSGSAETQYF. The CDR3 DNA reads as TGTGCCAGCAGCCCCGAGACTAGCGGGAGCGCGGAGACCCAGTACTTC.

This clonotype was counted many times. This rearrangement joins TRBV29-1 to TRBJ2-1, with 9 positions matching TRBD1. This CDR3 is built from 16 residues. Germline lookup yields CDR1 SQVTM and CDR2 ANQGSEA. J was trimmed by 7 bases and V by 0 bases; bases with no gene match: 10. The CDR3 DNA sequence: TGCAGCGTTGAAGATCGTGGACAGGGGTATTGGAATGAGCAGTTCTTC. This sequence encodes CSVEDRGQGYWNEQFF.

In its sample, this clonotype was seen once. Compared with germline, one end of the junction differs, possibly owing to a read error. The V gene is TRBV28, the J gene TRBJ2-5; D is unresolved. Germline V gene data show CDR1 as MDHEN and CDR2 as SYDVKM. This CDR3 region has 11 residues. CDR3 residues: CARSFDETQYF. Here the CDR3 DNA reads TGTGCCAGGAGTTTCGATGAGACCCAGTACTTC.

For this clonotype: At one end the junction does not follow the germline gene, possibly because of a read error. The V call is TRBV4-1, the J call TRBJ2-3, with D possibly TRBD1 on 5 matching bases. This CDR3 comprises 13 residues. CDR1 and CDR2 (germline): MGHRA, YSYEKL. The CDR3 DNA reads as TGCACCAGCAGCCAAGTAGGGGCAGATACTCAGTATTTT. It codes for CTSSQVGADTQYF.

CDR3 region: CAINPRGDSYEQYF. In DNA form, the CDR3 reads TGTGCCATCAACCCGAGGGGGGACTCATACGAGCAGTACTTC. The chain uses TRBV5-6 and TRBJ2-7; D is tentatively TRBD1 or TRBD2 (6 bases each). Trimming took off 9 bases at V and 4 bases at J, with 20 bases between the two ends. This CDR3 is 14 amino acids long. The germline V gene has CDR1 SGHDT and CDR2 YYEEEE.

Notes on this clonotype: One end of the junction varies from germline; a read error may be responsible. CDR3 bases: TGTGTCATCAGCCACCCGACAGAGCATCCTTACGAGCAGTACTTC. This codes for CVISHPTEHPYEQYF. V is TRBV10-3 and J is TRBJ2-7, with D perhaps TRBD1 (5 bases). Germline-derived CDR1 and CDR2 are ENHRY and SYGVKD. CDR3 length: 15 amino acids.

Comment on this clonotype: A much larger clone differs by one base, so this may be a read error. Here the CDR3 reads CASRGALGTEAFF. The CDR3 region has the DNA TGTGCCAGTAGGGGGGCGCTGGGTACTGAAGCTTTCTTT. The V call is TRBV5-4, the J call TRBJ1-1, with D possibly TRBD1 on 6 matching bases. V was pared by 8 bases and J by 5 bases, with 16 bases between. This CDR3 is 13 amino acids long. CDR1 is SGHNT and CDR2 is YYREEE in the germline V gene (reference sequence).

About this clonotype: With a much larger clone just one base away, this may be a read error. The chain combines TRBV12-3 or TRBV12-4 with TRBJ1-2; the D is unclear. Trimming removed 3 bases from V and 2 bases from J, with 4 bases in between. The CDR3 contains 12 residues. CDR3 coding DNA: TGTGCCAGCAGTTTCGACAACTATGGCTACACCTTC. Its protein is CASSFDNYGYTF.

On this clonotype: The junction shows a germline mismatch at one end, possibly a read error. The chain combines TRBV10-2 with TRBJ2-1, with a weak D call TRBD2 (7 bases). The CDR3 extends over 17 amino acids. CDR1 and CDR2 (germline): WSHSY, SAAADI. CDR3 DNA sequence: TGCGTCAGCGCTGCCGGGCTGGGAGGGGGATCATACAATGAGCAGTTCTTC. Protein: CVSAAGLGGGSYNEQFF.

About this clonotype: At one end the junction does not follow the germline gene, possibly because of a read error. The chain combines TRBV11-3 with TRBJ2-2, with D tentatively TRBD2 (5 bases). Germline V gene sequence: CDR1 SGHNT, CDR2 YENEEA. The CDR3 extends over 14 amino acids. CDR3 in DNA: TGTGCCAGCAGCTTTAGTCTAGGCGCCGGGGAGCTGTTCTTT. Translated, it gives CASSFSLGAGELFF.

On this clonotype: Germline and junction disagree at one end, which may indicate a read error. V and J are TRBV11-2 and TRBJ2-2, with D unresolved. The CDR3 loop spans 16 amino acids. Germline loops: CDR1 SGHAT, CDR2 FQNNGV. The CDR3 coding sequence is TGTGCCGGCAGCCCCCACGCCCCCGCGAACACCGGGGAGCTGTTTTTT. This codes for CAGSPHAPANTGELFF. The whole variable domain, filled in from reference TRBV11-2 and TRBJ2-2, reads EAGVAQSPRYKIIEKRQSVAFWCNPISGHATLYWYQQILGQGPKLLIQFQNNGVVDDSQLPKDRFSAERLKGVDSTLKIQPAKLEDSAVYLCAGSPHAPANTGELFFGEGSRLTVL.

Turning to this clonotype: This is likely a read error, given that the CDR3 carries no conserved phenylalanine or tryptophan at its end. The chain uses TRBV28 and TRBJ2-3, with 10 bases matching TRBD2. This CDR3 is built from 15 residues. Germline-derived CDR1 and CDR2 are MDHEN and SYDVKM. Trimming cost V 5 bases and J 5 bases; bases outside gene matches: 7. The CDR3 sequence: CASSPQLAGGDTQYL. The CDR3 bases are TGTGCCAGCAGTCCACAATTAGCGGGAGGAGATACGCAGTATCTT.

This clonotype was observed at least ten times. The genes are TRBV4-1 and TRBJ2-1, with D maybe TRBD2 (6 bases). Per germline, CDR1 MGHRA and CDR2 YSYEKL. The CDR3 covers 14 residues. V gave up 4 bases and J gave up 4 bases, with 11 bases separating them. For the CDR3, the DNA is TGCGCCAGCAGCCCACCGACTAGTTACAATGAGCAGTTCTTC. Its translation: CASSPPTSYNEQFF.